This T cell receptor (beta chain) derives from a study of OX40 agonist ivuxolimab in advanced cancers. Study observations and caveats: Both CD4+ and CD8+ T cell populations in blood had undergone clonal expansion by week 6 at 0.1 to 3.0 mg/kg.

About this clone itself: Antigen specificity is unknown.

If patients had autoimmune disease history or systemic immunosuppression, they were excluded. Blood samples were obtained at baseline, cycle 4 day 1, and cycle 7 day 1. Per germline, CDR1 LGHNT and CDR2 FRNRAP. This CDR3 is 17 amino acids long. V dropped 2 bases and J dropped 5 bases, with 19 bases sitting between them. Libraries were prepared by immunoSEQ multiplex PCR; TCRdb keeps only in-frame clonotypes and omits some of them. There are about 61,000 clones in the sample; approximately 92% occur only once, and roughly 21% lies in the top ten. The chain uses TRBV12-5 and TRBJ2-1, with D possibly matching TRBD2 (6 bases). The sequence came from an adult with an advanced solid tumor such as melanoma, head and neck, liver or kidney cancer. The sample was CD4+ or CD8+ T cells sorted from blood, taken in a trial of the OX40 agonist ivuxolimab. The CDR3 coding sequence is TGTGCTAGTGGTTTGTCTACTAAGCGGGTTAATGACAATGAGCAGTTCTTC. The encoded protein is CASGLSTKRVNDNEQFF. Variable domain in full (rest from reference TRBV12-5 and TRBJ2-1): DARVTQTPRHKVTEMGQEVTMRCQPILGHNTVFWYRQTMMQGLELLAYFRNRAPLDDSGMPKDRFSAEMPDATLATLKIQPSEPRDSAVYFCASGLSTKRVNDNEQFFGPGTRLTVL.